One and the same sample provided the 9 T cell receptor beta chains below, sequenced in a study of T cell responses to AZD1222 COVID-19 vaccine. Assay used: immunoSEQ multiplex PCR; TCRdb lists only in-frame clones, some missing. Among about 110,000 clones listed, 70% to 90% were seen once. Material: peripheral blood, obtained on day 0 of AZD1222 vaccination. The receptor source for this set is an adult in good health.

The CDR3 loop reads CASSPQTGDTEAFF. CDR3 in DNA: TGTGCCAGCTCGCCCCAAACAGGGGACACTGAAGCTTTCTTT. V is TRBV18 and J is TRBJ1-1, with 7 bases aligning to TRBD1. Germline V gene sequence: CDR1 KGHSH, CDR2 LQKENI. CDR3 length equals 14 residues. V lost 6 bases, J lost 3 bases, and 7 bases stayed unmatched. The full variable domain, completed using reference TRBV18 and TRBJ1-1, is NAGVMQNPRHLVRRRGQEARLRCSPMKGHSHVYWYRQLPEEGLKFMVYLQKENIIDESGMPKERFSAEFPKEGPSILRIQQVVRGDSAAYFCASSPQTGDTEAFFGQGTRLTVV.

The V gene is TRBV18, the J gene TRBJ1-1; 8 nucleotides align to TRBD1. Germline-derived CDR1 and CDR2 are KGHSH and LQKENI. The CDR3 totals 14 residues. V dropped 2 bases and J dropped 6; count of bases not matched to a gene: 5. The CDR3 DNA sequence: TGTGCCAGCTCACCAGTGACAGGGGTGGCTGAAGCTTTCTTT. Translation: CASSPVTGVAEAFF.

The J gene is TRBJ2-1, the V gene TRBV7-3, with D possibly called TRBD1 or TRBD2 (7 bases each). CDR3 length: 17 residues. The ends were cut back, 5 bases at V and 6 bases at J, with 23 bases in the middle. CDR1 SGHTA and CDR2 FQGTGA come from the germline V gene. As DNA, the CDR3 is TGTGCCAGCAGCACCCGTCCAGGGGGGGGGTTCGGCAATGAGCAGTTCTTC. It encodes CASSTRPGGGFGNEQFF.

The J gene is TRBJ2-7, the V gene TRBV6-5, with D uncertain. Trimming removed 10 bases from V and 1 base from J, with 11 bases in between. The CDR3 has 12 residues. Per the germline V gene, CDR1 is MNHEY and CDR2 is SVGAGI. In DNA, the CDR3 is TGTGCCACCGAAGGCTTGTCCTACGAGCAGTACTTC. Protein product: CATEGLSYEQYF.

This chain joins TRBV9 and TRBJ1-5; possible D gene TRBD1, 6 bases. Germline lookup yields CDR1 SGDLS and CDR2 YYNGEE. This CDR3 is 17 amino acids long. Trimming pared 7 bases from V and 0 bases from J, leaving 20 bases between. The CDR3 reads CASVGQRKRYSNQPQHF. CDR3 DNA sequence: TGTGCCAGCGTAGGACAGCGCAAACGATATAGCAATCAGCCCCAGCATTTT.

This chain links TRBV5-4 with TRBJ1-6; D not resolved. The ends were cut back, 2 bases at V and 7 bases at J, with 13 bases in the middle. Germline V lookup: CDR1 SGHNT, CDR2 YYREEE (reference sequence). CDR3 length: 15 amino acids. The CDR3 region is CASSLLGAENSPLHF. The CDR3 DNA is TGTGCCAGCAGCTTACTGGGAGCGGAAAATTCACCCCTCCACTTT. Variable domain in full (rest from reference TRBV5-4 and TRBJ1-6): ETGVTQSPTHLIKTRGQQVTLRCSSQSGHNTVSWYQQALGQGPQFIFQYYREEENGRGNFPPRFSGLQFPNYSSELNVNALELDDSALYLCASSLLGAENSPLHFGNGTRLTVT.

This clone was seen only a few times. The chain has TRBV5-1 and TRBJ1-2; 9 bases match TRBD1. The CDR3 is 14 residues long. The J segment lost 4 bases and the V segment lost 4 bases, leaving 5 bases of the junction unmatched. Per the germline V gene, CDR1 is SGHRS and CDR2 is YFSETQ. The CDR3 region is CASSPGTGTYGYTF. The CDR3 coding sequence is TGCGCCAGCAGCCCAGGGACAGGGACCTATGGCTACACCTTC.

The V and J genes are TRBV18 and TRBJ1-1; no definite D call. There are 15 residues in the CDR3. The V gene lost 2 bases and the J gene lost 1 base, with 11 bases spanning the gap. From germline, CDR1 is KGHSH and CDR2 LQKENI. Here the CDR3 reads CASSPDSGWNTEAFF. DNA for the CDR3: TGTGCCAGCTCACCAGATTCGGGTTGGAACACTGAAGCTTTCTTT.

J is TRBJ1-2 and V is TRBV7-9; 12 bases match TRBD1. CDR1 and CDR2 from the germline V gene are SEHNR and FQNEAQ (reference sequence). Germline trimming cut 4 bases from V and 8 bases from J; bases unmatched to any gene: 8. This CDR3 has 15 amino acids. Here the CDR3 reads CASSSPGQGAGGYTF. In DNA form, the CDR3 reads TGTGCCAGCAGCTCCCCGGGACAGGGGGCGGGAGGCTACACCTTC.